This T cell receptor (beta chain) was recovered during a study of T cell responses to AZD1222 COVID-19 vaccine. Study results and caveats: Spike-specific TCR depth and breadth grew after two AZD1222 doses.

About this clone: The target antigen is unknown.

Data came from immunoSEQ multiplex PCR; TCRdb stores just in-frame clones and leaves some out. The sample includes under 95,000 clones, 80% to 90% of them seen just once. The source was peripheral blood, collected on day 0 of AZD1222 vaccination. The sequence came from an adult in good health.

CDR3 amino acids: CASSWGQGGYTF. CDR3 DNA sequence: TGTGCCAGCAGCTGGGGACAGGGCGGCTACACCTTC. V usage is TRBV5-6 and J usage is TRBJ1-2; 9 bases fit TRBD1. The ends lost 3 bases at V and 8 bases at J; junction bases unmatched: 2. Germline V gene data show CDR1 as SGHDT and CDR2 as YYEEEE. The CDR3 extends over 12 amino acids.